This T cell receptor beta chain was obtained from a study of blood T cell repertoires in COVID-19. In the original processing: The assay estimated nucleated cells by amplifying reference gene primers. The assay was immunoSEQ multiplex PCR, and TCRdb's table has in-frame clones only and misses some. Clone size and the V and J calls come from that table; the DNA yielded D and trimming. This sample yields some 74,000 clones, of which approximately 80% are seen a single time; around 43% belongs to the top ten. The source is a man older than 75 with acute or convalescent COVID-19. Sequenced sample: peripheral blood.

CDR3: CASSSGTDYNSPLHF. In DNA, the CDR3 is TGTGCCAGCAGCTCTGGGACAGACTATAATTCACCCCTCCACTTT. The rearrangement links TRBV13 to TRBJ1-6; the match to TRBD1 covers 7 bases. Trimming took 4 bases from V and 3 from J; bases not matched to a gene: 3. Germline lookup yields CDR1 PRHDT and CDR2 FYEKMQ (reference sequence). This CDR3 is 15 amino acids long.